These 7 T cell receptor beta chains were sequenced from one sample in a study of blood T cells in healthy people across ages (dated by TCRdb to the mid-2010s). Library method: 5' RACE. Sequencing relied on an Illumina HiSeq 2500. A second roughly 6 to 11 cycle PCR used a sample-barcoded 5' primer and a J-beta primer mix. In TCRdb, the public reads were trimmed at Q25 with fastp and aligned with MiXCR, with productive beta chains retained. For every CDR3 protein sequence, its rows merge into one entry that carries the most common genes and DNA. The sample profile shows 450,000 to 700,000 distinct CDR3 sequences; approximately 27% of them were found once. The ten biggest clones cover about a fifth of the sample. The sequenced sample was blood. The receptors here all came from a woman aged 70-85 years in good health.

The chain employs TRBV7-9 and TRBJ1-5, with D perhaps TRBD1 (6 bases). V lost 7 bases and J 6 bases, leaving 10 bases between the germline ends. CDR3 length equals 12 residues. CDR1 and CDR2 (germline): SEHNR, FQNEAQ (reference sequence). The CDR3 DNA reads TGTGCCAGCAACAGGGTGGGTCAGCCCCAGCATTTT. Protein: CASNRVGQPQHF. Drawing the rest from reference TRBV7-9 and TRBJ1-5, the complete variable domain is DTGVSQNPRHKITKRGQNVTFRCDPISEHNRLYWYRQTLGQGPEFLTYFQNEAQLEKSRLLSDRFSAERPKGSFSTLEIQRTEQGDSAMYLCASNRVGQPQHFGDGTRLSIL.

A few counts support this clonotype. The J gene is TRBJ1-5, the V gene TRBV7-2; 8 bases match TRBD1. J gave up 7 bases and V 5 bases, and 10 bases lay outside the gene matches. Germline CDR1 is SGHTA and CDR2 is FQGNSA. The CDR3 has 15 amino acids. The CDR3 spells CASSPSVRGPQPQHF. The CDR3 nucleotides read TGTGCCAGCAGCCCTTCGGTCAGGGGGCCACAGCCCCAGCATTTT.

This clonotype was seen only a few times. The rearrangement links TRBV5-1 to TRBJ2-7, with TRBD1 identical over 8 bases. CDR1 SGHRS and CDR2 YFSETQ come from the germline V gene. This CDR3 is 14 amino acids long. The J segment lost 6 bases and the V segment lost 0 bases, leaving 5 bases of the junction unmatched. The CDR3 sequence is CASSLEGQGLEQYF. CDR3 nucleotides: TGCGCCAGCAGCTTGGAAGGACAGGGTCTCGAGCAGTACTTC.

V is TRBV4-3 and J is TRBJ2-3, with D perhaps assigned TRBD1 or TRBD2 (6 bases each). Germline loops: CDR1 LGHNA, CDR2 YSLEER. The germline V and J ends were trimmed by 3 bases and 3 bases, with 16 bases remaining between them. The CDR3 is 16 amino acids. CDR3 residues: CASSQDYRDVTDTQYF. CDR3 bases: TGCGCCAGCAGCCAGGACTACAGGGATGTGACAGATACGCAGTATTTT.

The table lists this clonotype with a few counts. The chain uses TRBV29-1 and TRBJ1-1; D is unresolved. In germline, CDR1 is SQVTM, CDR2 ANQGSEA. The CDR3 contains 13 residues. The V and J ends lost 7 bases and 3 bases respectively, with 15 bases between them. The CDR3 nucleotides are TGCAGCGGGACGCGGGATCAAGACACTGAAGCTTTCTTT. It translates to CSGTRDQDTEAFF.

The chain employs TRBV4-1 and TRBJ1-2; 8 nucleotides line up with TRBD1. This CDR3 is 15 amino acids long. Germline-derived CDR1 and CDR2 are MGHRA and YSYEKL. V lost 4 bases and J lost 8; bases outside the gene matches: 12. The CDR3 nucleotides read TGCGCCAGCAGCCGTACCGGTGGACAGGGCTCCGGCTACACCTTC. Amino acid sequence: CASSRTGGQGSGYTF.

The chain uses TRBV18 and TRBJ2-1, with 12 bases that match TRBD2. Germline CDR1 and CDR2: KGHSH and LQKENI. The CDR3 contains 19 residues. V lost 4 bases, J lost 0 bases, and 10 bases stayed unmatched. In DNA, the CDR3 is TGTGCCAGCTCACGGGTACTAGCGGGGGGTCCAAGCTCCTACAATGAGCAGTTCTTC. As protein: CASSRVLAGGPSSYNEQFF. Supplemented by reference TRBV18 and TRBJ2-1, the full variable domain reads NAGVMQNPRHLVRRRGQEARLRCSPMKGHSHVYWYRQLPEEGLKFMVYLQKENIIDESGMPKERFSAEFPKEGPSILRIQQVVRGDSAAYFCASSRVLAGGPSSYNEQFFGPGTRLTVL.